This is a list of T cell receptor beta chains from one sample in a study of T cell responses to AZD1222 COVID-19 vaccine. Here immunoSEQ multiplex PCR was the method, and the copy in TCRdb shows in-frame clones only, minus some. Of around 74,000 clones in the sample, about 90% were seen once. The sample consisted of peripheral blood, taken on day 0 of MenACWY control vaccination. The receptors were gathered from an adult in good health. Both conserved end residues are part of each CDR3. Each record gives: clone size, J gene, D gene, V gene, CDR3 DNA, CDR3 protein. The D gene is left open where the match is weak. Clone size is shown for a subset of rows, as once, few, many or a class of expanded clone.

NA	TRBJ1-5	TRBD1	TRBV28	TGTGCCAGCACCGGGACAGGATACCAGCCCCAGCATTTT	CASTGTGYQPQHF
NA	TRBJ1-5	NA	TRBV19	TGTGCCGGTTCCGAAGGTTTCACTCAGCCCCAGCATTTT	CAGSEGFTQPQHF
NA	TRBJ1-1	NA	TRBV19	TGTGCCAGTAGTATCGGACAGAGTATGAACACTGAAGCTTTCTTT	CASSIGQSMNTEAFF
NA	TRBJ2-1	NA	TRBV14	TGTGCCAGCAGCCTGACTTGGACGGAGCAGTTCTTC	CASSLTWTEQFF
once	TRBJ1-3	NA	TRBV5-1	TGCGCCAGCAGCTTGGGACAGACGTTAGCCGGAAACACCATATATTTT	CASSLGQTLAGNTIYF
NA	TRBJ1-4	TRBD1	TRBV3-1/TRBV3-2	TGTGCCAGCAGCCAACATTACCCGGGACAGGGTAGGACTAATGAAAAACTGTTTTTT	CASSQHYPGQGRTNEKLFF
once	TRBJ2-7	TRBD2	TRBV6-5	TGTGCCAGCAGTTACATGAGGGCGGGGGGGTACGAGCAGTACTTC	CASSYMRAGGYEQYF
NA	TRBJ1-1	NA	TRBV3-1/TRBV3-2	TGTGCCAGCAGCCAAGATACCCAGCAAGCTTTCTTT	CASSQDTQQAFF
NA	TRBJ2-3	NA	TRBV5-4	TGTGCCAGCAGCCCAGGGGCGGGAGCCCGGGGGAGCACAGATACGCAGTATTTT	CASSPGAGARGSTDTQYF
few	TRBJ2-7	NA	TRBV10-3	TGTGCCATCAGCCAACAGGGTTACGAGCAGTACTTC	CAISQQGYEQYF
NA	TRBJ2-5	NA	TRBV7-3	TGTGCCAGCAGCTTAACACTAGGGGAGACCCAGTACTTC	CASSLTLGETQYF
NA	TRBJ2-2	NA	TRBV18	TGTGCCAGCTCACCACAGGAACCCGCGAACACCGGGGAGCTGTTTTTT	CASSPQEPANTGELFF
NA	TRBJ2-1	NA	TRBV7-2	TGTGCCAGCAGCTTAATGGAGGGTATTCATGAGCAGTTCTTC	CASSLMEGIHEQFF
NA	TRBJ2-2	NA	TRBV24-1	TGTGCCACCAGTGATTCAGGGACCGGGGAGCTGTTTTTT	CATSDSGTGELFF
NA	TRBJ2-7	NA	TRBV7-9	TGTGCCAGCAGCTTAGCAGGGACCTACGAGCAGTACTTC	CASSLAGTYEQYF